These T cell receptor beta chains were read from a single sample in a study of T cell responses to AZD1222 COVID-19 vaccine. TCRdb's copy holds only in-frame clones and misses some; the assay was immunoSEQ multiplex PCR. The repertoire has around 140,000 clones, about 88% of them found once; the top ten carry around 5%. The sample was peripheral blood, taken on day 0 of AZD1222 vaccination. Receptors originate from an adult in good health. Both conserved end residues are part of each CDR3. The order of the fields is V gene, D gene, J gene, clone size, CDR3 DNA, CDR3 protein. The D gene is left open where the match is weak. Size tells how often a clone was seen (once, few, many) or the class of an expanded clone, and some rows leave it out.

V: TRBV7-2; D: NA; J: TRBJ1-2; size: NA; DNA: TGTGCCAGCAGCTTACAGGGCGGCGGCTACACCTTC; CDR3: CASSLQGGGYTF
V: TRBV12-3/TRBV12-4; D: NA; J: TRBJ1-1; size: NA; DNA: TGTGCCAGCCTCCCGGGGGAGGACACTGAAGCTTTCTTT; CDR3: CASLPGEDTEAFF
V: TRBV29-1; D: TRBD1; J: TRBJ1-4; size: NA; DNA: TGCAGCGTTGCGAAGGGGGCTAACGAAAAACTGTTTTTT; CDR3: CSVAKGANEKLFF
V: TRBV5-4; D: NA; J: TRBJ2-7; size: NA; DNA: TGTGCCAGCAGCGTACAGGGCTACGAGCAGTACTTC; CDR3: CASSVQGYEQYF
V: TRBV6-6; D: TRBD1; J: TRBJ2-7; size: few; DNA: TGTGCCAGCAGTCGGACAGGGATCTACGAGCAGTACTTC; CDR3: CASSRTGIYEQYF
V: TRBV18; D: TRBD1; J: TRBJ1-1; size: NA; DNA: TGTGCCAGCTCACCTGGGACAGGGCAGAACACTGAAGCTTTCTTT; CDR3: CASSPGTGQNTEAFF
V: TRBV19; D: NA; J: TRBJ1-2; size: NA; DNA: TGTGCCAGTAGTGCGGGTCCGGGAAGCGGCTACACCTTC; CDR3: CASSAGPGSGYTF
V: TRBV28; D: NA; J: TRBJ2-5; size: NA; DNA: TGTGCCAGCAGCCTCGGACAGCTAGAGACCCAGTACTTC; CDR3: CASSLGQLETQYF
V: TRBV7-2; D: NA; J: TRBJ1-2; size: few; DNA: TGTGCCAGCAGCTCACTATCCAGGGAGGTGGATGGCTACACCTTC; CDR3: CASSSLSREVDGYTF
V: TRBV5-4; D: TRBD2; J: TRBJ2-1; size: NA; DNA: TGTGCCAGCAGCCGGACTAGCGGGACCTACAATGAGCAGTTCTTC; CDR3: CASSRTSGTYNEQFF
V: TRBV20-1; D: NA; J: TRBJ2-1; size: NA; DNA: TGCAGTGCTAGAATCAGGGATGAGCAGTTCTTC; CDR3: CSARIRDEQFF
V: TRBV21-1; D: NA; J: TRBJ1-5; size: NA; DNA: TGTGCCAGCAGCATGGATACACAGGGGAGTCAGCCCCAGCATTTT; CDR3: CASSMDTQGSQPQHF
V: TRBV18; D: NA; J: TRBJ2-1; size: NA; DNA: TGTGCCAGCTCAATAGCGAATGAGCAGTTCTTC; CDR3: CASSIANEQFF
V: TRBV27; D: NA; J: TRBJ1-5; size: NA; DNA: TGTGCCAGCAGTATCGAATTAAATCAGCCCCAGCATTTT; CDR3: CASSIELNQPQHF
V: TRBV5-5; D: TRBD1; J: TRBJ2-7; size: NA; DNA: TGTGCCAGCAGCTTGGCCGGGACAGGGGACTACGAGCAGTACTTC; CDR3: CASSLAGTGDYEQYF
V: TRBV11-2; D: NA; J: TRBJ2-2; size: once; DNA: TGTGCCAGCAGCTTAGGCTTGGAAAACACCGGGGAGCTGTTTTTT; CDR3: CASSLGLENTGELFF
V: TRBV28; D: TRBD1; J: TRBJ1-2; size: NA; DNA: TGTGCCAGCACGGGTTGGGGACAGATCTATGGCTACACCTTC; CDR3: CASTGWGQIYGYTF
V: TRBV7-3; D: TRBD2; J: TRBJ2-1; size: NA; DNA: TGTGCCAGCAGCCCCAGCGGGGGCAATAGGAATGAGCAGTTCTTC; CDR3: CASSPSGGNRNEQFF
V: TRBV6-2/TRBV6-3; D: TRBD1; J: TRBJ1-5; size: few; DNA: TGTGCCAGCAGCGGACAGGGGGCAGTCAATCAGCCCCAGCATTTT; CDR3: CASSGQGAVNQPQHF
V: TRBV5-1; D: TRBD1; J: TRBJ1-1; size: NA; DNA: TGCGCCAGCAGCTCTACCTGGACAGGGCTGAACACTGAAGCTTTCTTT; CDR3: CASSSTWTGLNTEAFF
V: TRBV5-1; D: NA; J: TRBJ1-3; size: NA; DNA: TGCGCCAGCAGGGCACAGGGAACCGGAAACACCATATATTTT; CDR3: CASRAQGTGNTIYF
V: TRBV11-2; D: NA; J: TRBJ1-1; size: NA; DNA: TGTGCCAGCAGCCCCACCCGGGGAAACACTGAAGCTTTCTTT; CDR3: CASSPTRGNTEAFF
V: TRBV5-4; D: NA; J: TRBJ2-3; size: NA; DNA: TGTGCCAGCAGCTCCTCCAGGGCGGCAGATACGCAGTATTTT; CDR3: CASSSSRAADTQYF
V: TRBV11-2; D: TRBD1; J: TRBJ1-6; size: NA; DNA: TGTGCCAGCAGCTTAGGTCCCCCACAGGGGGCAGGATCACCCCTCCACTTT; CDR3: CASSLGPPQGAGSPLHF
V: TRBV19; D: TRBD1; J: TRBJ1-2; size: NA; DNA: TGTGCCAGTAGTGTCGACAGGGTTGGCGGCTACACCTTC; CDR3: CASSVDRVGGYTF
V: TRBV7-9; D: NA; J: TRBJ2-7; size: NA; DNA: TGTGCCAGCAGCCCGGGACTTGAGCAGTACTTC; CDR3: CASSPGLEQYF
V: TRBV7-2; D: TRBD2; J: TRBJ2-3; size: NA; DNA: TGTGCCAGCAGCCCAGCGGGAGTCGCAGATACGCAGTATTTT; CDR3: CASSPAGVADTQYF
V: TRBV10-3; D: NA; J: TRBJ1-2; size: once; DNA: TGTGCCATCAGTGACAGGGTCGGGGAGGGCTACACCTTC; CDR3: CAISDRVGEGYTF
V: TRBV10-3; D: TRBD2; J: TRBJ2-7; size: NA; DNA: TGTGCCATCCGCCCGGGGGGAACCTACGAGCAGTACTTC; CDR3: CAIRPGGTYEQYF
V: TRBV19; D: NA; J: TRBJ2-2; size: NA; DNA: TGTGCCAGTAGTTTCACAGGTGGTGGAACCGGGGAGCTGTTTTTT; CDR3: CASSFTGGGTGELFF
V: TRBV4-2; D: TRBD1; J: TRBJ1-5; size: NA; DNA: TGTGCCAGCAGCCAAAGACGAGGGGGCAATAGCAATCAGCCCCAGCATTTT; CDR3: CASSQRRGGNSNQPQHF
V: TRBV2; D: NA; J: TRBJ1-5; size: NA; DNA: TGTGCCAGCAGCGGCGGTCCGGGACCCCGAAACGATCAGCCCCAGCATTTT; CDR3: CASSGGPGPRNDQPQHF
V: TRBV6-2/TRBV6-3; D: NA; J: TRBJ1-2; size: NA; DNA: TGTGCCAGCAGTAACGGCGGGGGCTATGGCTACACCTTC; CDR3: CASSNGGGYGYTF
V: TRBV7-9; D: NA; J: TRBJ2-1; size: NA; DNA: TGTGCCAGCAGCTTAGAGAGTGAGCAGTTCTTC; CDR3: CASSLESEQFF
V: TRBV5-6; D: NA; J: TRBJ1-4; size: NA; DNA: TGTGCCAGCAGCAGGATTCACGTTTATGAAAAACTGTTTTTT; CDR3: CASSRIHVYEKLFF
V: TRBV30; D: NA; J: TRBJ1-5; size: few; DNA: TGTGCCTGGAGTGTATACACAGGGTCGTCGCCCCAGCATTTT; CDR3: CAWSVYTGSSPQHF
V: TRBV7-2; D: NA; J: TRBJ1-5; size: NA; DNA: TGTGCCAGCAGCTTAGTTCTGGGAATTGGAAATCAGCCCCAGCATTTT; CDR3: CASSLVLGIGNQPQHF
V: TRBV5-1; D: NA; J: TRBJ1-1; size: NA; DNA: TGCGCCAGCAGCCCCATGACAGTGATGAACACTGAAGCTTTCTTT; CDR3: CASSPMTVMNTEAFF
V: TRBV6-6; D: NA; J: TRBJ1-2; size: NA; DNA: TGTGCCAGCAGGGGGGGGACTAACTATGGCTACACCTTC; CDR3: CASRGGTNYGYTF
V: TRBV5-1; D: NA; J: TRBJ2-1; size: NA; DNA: TGCGCCAGCAGCTCACCGTCAGGCGCCAATGAGCAGTTCTTC; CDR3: CASSSPSGANEQFF
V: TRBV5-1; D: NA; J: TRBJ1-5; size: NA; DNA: TGCGCCAGCAGCTCCGACCCTGGCCAGCCCCAGCATTTT; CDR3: CASSSDPGQPQHF
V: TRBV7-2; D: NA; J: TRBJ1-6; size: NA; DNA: TGTGCCAGCAGCTTAGGGCGCGGGATTTCACCCCTCCACTTT; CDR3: CASSLGRGISPLHF
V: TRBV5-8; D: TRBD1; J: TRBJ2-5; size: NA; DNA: TGTGCCAGCACCGGGGACAGGGTTGCGACCCAGTACTTC; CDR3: CASTGDRVATQYF
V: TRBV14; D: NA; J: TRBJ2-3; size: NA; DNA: TGTGCCAGCAGCCAAGCGTTCGGGAAGGGAACGTCAGATACGCAGTATTTT; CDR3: CASSQAFGKGTSDTQYF
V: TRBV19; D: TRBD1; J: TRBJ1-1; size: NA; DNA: TGTGCCACCGGACAGGGAGGAGTTCCTGAAGCTTTCTTT; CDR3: CATGQGGVPEAFF
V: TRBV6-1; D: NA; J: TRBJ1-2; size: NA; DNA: TGTGCCAGCAGTGAAAGAGCCGGCAACCCCGCTAACTATGGCTACACCTTC; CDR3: CASSERAGNPANYGYTF